The 23 T cell receptor beta chains given below trace back to one sample, sequenced in a study of identical twins. TCRdb processed the 5' RACE reads anew with MiXCR; each CDR3 protein has one entry. The table has around 960,000 distinct CDR3 sequences, roughly an eighth seen once. The sample was also linked to a second study, of yellow fever vaccine responses in identical twins.

The sequenced sample consisted of PBMCs. The receptors stem from a woman under 30 in good health.

The chain uses TRBV6-1 and TRBJ2-7, with 8 positions matching TRBD1. Trimming cost V 5 bases and J 3 bases; bases outside gene matches: 12. Per the germline V gene, CDR1 is MNHNS and CDR2 is SASEGT. The CDR3 extends over 16 amino acids. The CDR3 region is CASSKRPGQVHYEQYF. CDR3 bases: TGTGCCAGCAGTAAACGTCCGGGACAGGTCCACTACGAGCAGTACTTC.

This clonotype appeared a few times. Here the CDR3 DNA reads TGCGCCAGCAGCCTTCGCAAGGGGGGTAGCAATCAGCCCCAGCATTTT. Its protein is CASSLRKGGSNQPQHF. The rearrangement joins TRBV4-1 to TRBJ1-5; D is possibly TRBD1 (6 bases). The V end lost 4 bases, the J end lost 0 bases, and 13 bases lay between the germline ends. CDR1 and CDR2 from the germline V gene are MGHRA and YSYEKL. This CDR3 comprises 16 residues.

The gene calls are TRBV6-1 and TRBJ2-2; D perhaps matches TRBD1 (6 bases). Trimming left V 8 bases short and J 0 bases short, with 13 bases between. The CDR3 is 15 residues long. Looked up from germline, CDR1 is MNHNS and CDR2 is SASEGT. CDR3 bases: TGTGCCAGCTCCTGGGACACCACGAACACCGGGGAGCTGTTTTTT. Amino acids: CASSWDTTNTGELFF.

At least ten counts were recorded for this clonotype. The CDR3 DNA reads TGCGCCAGCAGTGCGAACCCGGGACTAGCGGGAGGGACCACCTACAATGAGCAGTTCTTC. Translated, it gives CASSANPGLAGGTTYNEQFF. This chain connects TRBV10-1 to TRBJ2-1; 16 bases fit TRBD2. In germline, CDR1 is WNHNN, CDR2 SYGVQD (reference sequence). The CDR3 totals 20 residues. Trimming took 4 bases from V and 2 from J; bases not matched to a gene: 11.

This clonotype has more than one count but fewer than ten. The chain uses TRBV5-1 and TRBJ2-7; D is unresolved. V lost 0 bases and J lost 3, with 10 bases in between. This CDR3 spans 14 amino acids. The germline V gene has CDR1 SGHRS and CDR2 YFSETQ. CDR3 in DNA: TGCGCCAGCAGCTTGGCCGTCAGCATCTACGAGCAGTACTTC. Residues: CASSLAVSIYEQYF.

This clonotype occurred many times. The chain has TRBV6-5 and TRBJ1-6; D remains ambiguous. CDR1 and CDR2 (germline): MNHEY, SVGAGI. CDR3 length: 15 residues. V was cut by 3 bases and J by 9 bases, with 15 bases left in between. This CDR3 is CASSYRKGPSSPLHF. Here the CDR3 DNA reads TGTGCCAGCAGTTATCGTAAAGGGCCTAGTTCACCCCTCCACTTT.

This clonotype appeared a single time. This rearrangement joins TRBV7-9 to TRBJ2-1; TRBD2 aligns across 10 bases. Unmatched junction bases numbered 10, after V lost 7 bases and J lost 7 bases. The CDR3 consists of 15 residues. CDR1 and CDR2 (germline): SEHNR, FQNEAQ (reference sequence). As DNA, the CDR3 is TGTGCCAGCACACCCCTAGCGGGGGTTGGAAATGAGCAGTTCTTC. Protein: CASTPLAGVGNEQFF.

This clonotype has only a few counts. The chain combines TRBV11-2 with TRBJ2-3; TRBD2 is a possible D gene (7 bases). This CDR3 is built from 17 residues. The ends were cut back, 7 bases at V and 4 bases at J, with 24 bases in the middle. Germline values: CDR1 SGHAT, CDR2 FQNNGV. Here the CDR3 DNA reads TGTGCCAGCACCACATCTTTGAGGGGGGGGGCCGCAGATACGCAGTATTTT. Protein product: CASTTSLRGGAADTQYF.

The chain links TRBV27 to TRBJ1-6; no clear D. This CDR3 region has 16 residues. Trimming pared 8 bases from V and 0 bases from J, leaving 14 bases between. The germline V gene encodes CDR1 MNHEY and CDR2 SMNVEV (reference sequence). DNA for the CDR3: TGTGCCAGCCTGCCGGCATCAAGCTCCTATAATTCACCCCTCCACTTT. Its protein product is CASLPASSSYNSPLHF.

This clonotype was seen only a few times. The chain combines TRBV6-4 with TRBJ2-6; unclear D gene. The CDR3 is 15 amino acids. Trimming cost V 4 bases and J 0 bases, with 7 bases left between them. Germline CDR1 and CDR2: MRHNA and SNTAGT. CDR3 sequence (DNA): TGTGCCAGCAGTGGTGGAAACTCTGGGGCCAACGTCCTGACTTTC. Amino acid sequence: CASSGGNSGANVLTF.

This clonotype was seen many times. The chain has TRBV6-5 and TRBJ1-4; D possibly corresponds to TRBD1 (5 bases). V was pared by 2 bases and J by 6 bases, with 13 bases between. Germline V CDR1 and CDR2: MNHEY, SVGAGI. CDR3 size: 15 residues. CDR3 region: CASSYTQGWYEKLFF. The CDR3 DNA reads as TGTGCCAGCAGTTACACCCAGGGATGGTATGAAAAACTGTTTTTT.

This sequence joins TRBV4-1 and TRBJ2-5, with 7 bases lining up with TRBD2. With 4 bases clipped from V and 9 bases from J, the junction kept 5 bases outside the gene matches. CDR3 size: 12 residues. Per germline, CDR1 MGHRA and CDR2 YSYEKL. CDR3 DNA sequence: TGCGCCAGCAGCCCAGCCCGGGGGGCCCAGTACTTC. Translated, it gives CASSPARGAQYF.

This clonotype was found a few times. The J gene is TRBJ2-1, the V gene TRBV29-1, with TRBD1 identical over 7 bases. V gave up 4 bases and J gave up 2 bases; unmatched junction bases: 8. CDR1 and CDR2 (germline): SQVTM, ANQGSEA. This CDR3 is 15 amino acids long. The DNA for the CDR3 is TGCAGCGTTGGCCCCGGGCAGGGGGCCTACAATGAGCAGTTCTTC. Residues: CSVGPGQGAYNEQFF.

The CDR3 loop is CSARGVGGVDSAETQYF. CDR3 nucleotide sequence: TGCAGTGCTAGAGGTGTCGGAGGTGTTGATTCGGCGGAGACCCAGTACTTC. The chain couples TRBV20-1 to TRBJ2-5, with a weak D call TRBD2 (5 bases). Germline lookup yields CDR1 DFQATT and CDR2 SNEGSKA (reference sequence). The CDR3 extends over 17 amino acids. Trimming took off 1 base at V and 5 bases at J, with 23 bases between the two ends.

This clonotype was recorded many times. The V and J genes are TRBV21-1 and TRBJ2-3; the DNA was not compared with TRBD2, the D call given in the table. TRBV21-1 is a recognized pseudogene. The CDR3 extends over 16 amino acids. CDR3 sequence: CASTPKAPPGRHTQYF. In DNA form, the CDR3 reads TGTGCCAGCACTCCAAAGGCCCCGCCGGGGAGGCATACGCAGTATTTT.

This clonotype was recorded a few times. The V gene is TRBV20-1, the J gene TRBJ1-1; D possibly corresponds to TRBD1 (5 bases). Germline lookup yields CDR1 DFQATT and CDR2 SNEGSKA (reference sequence). Trimming took 3 bases from V and 3 from J, leaving 14 bases between them. This CDR3 is 14 amino acids long. CDR3 amino acids: CSARDGAWYTEAFF. CDR3 bases: TGCAGTGCTAGGGACGGGGCTTGGTACACTGAAGCTTTCTTT.

The chain joins TRBV12-2 to TRBJ2-4. TRBV12-2 is noted as a pseudogene. This CDR3 is 17 amino acids long. The CDR3 nucleotides are TGTGCAAGTCGCTTACACTTCATGGGGTTAGCCAAAAACATTCAGTACTTC. Protein: CASRLHFMGLAKNIQYF.

This clonotype was picked up a small number of times. The chain has TRBV20-1 and TRBJ2-3; TRBD2 agrees at 7 bases. Germline loops: CDR1 DFQATT, CDR2 SNEGSKA (reference sequence). Trimming took 6 bases from V and 0 from J; bases not matched to a gene: 9. The CDR3 is 15 residues long. The CDR3 loop is CSATGGPASTDTQYF. In DNA form, the CDR3 reads TGCAGTGCCACGGGGGGACCTGCTAGCACAGATACGCAGTATTTT.

This clonotype was picked up many times. The chain uses TRBV5-1 and TRBJ2-1; possibly TRBD1 or TRBD2 for D (6 bases each). CDR1 and CDR2 (germline): SGHRS, YFSETQ. Trimming removed 0 bases from V and 8 bases from J, with 18 bases in between. This CDR3 comprises 16 residues. This CDR3 is CASSLALQGLGDEQFF. In DNA form, the CDR3 reads TGCGCCAGCAGCTTGGCCTTACAGGGACTCGGGGATGAGCAGTTCTTC. Full variable domain (remainder filled in from reference TRBV5-1 and TRBJ2-1): KAGVTQTPRYLIKTRGQQVTLSCSPISGHRSVSWYQQTPGQGLQFLFEYFSETQRNKGNFPGRFSGRQFSNSRSEMNVSTLELGDSALYLCASSLALQGLGDEQFFGPGTRLTVL.

The CDR3 loop is CAHGPDPDTQYF. DNA for the CDR3: TGTGCACACGGTCCGGATCCAGATACGCAGTATTTT. This chain links TRBV10-3 with TRBJ2-3; D remains ambiguous. The CDR3 contains 12 residues. The germline CDR1 and CDR2 sequences are ENHRY and SYGVKD.

Only a few counts were recorded for this clonotype. This chain connects TRBV5-1 to TRBJ2-4, with D tentatively TRBD2 (5 bases). This CDR3 has 16 residues. Germline V gives CDR1 SGHRS, CDR2 YFSETQ. V was clipped by 2 bases and J by 1 base, with 13 bases between them. This CDR3 reads CASSFMGGSAKNIQYF. The CDR3 DNA reads as TGCGCCAGCAGCTTCATGGGCGGGTCGGCCAAAAACATTCAGTACTTC.

This clonotype has just a few counts. V is TRBV6-1 and J is TRBJ2-1; tentatively, D is TRBD2 (6 bases). V lost 1 base, J lost 6 bases, and 13 bases lay in between. Germline V lookup: CDR1 MNHNS, CDR2 SASEGT. The CDR3 has 15 amino acids. CDR3 residues: CASSEEGGASNEQFF. For the CDR3, the DNA is TGTGCCAGCAGTGAAGAAGGCGGGGCCTCCAATGAGCAGTTCTTC.

This chain uses TRBV5-1 with TRBJ2-3; 8 positions agree with TRBD2. The CDR3 loop spans 16 amino acids. Germline CDR1 reads SGHRS; CDR2 reads YFSETQ. J lost 3 bases, V lost 4 bases, and 10 bases had no gene match. CDR3 bases: TGCGCCAGCAGCCCCGGGGGGGAAAAAGGAACAGATACGCAGTATTTT. Its translation is CASSPGGEKGTDTQYF.